Given below is one T cell receptor (beta chain) in context. The J segment lost 8 bases and the V segment lost 0 bases, leaving 5 bases of the junction unmatched. The CDR3 is 14 amino acids. Germline CDR1 reads SGHRS; CDR2 reads YFSETQ. As handled by the study authors: Reference gene primer amplification yielded estimated nucleated cell counts. Some clones are missing from TCRdb's copy, which holds only in-frame ones; the method was immunoSEQ multiplex PCR. The DNA gave D and trimming, while V, J and clone size come from that table. The sample yields about 300,000 clones, around 87% seen once. The data were taken from a study of blood T cell repertoires in COVID-19.

V usage is TRBV5-1 and J usage is TRBJ2-1, with TRBD1 matching over 7 bases. Sequences were obtained from peripheral blood. The sequence was collected from a man aged 65 to 85 with acute or convalescent COVID-19. CDR3 sequence (DNA): TGCGCCAGCAGCTTGGCCCAAACAGGGGATGAGCAGTTCTTC. Its translation: CASSLAQTGDEQFF.